This is a list of T cell receptor beta chains from one sample in a study of blood T cell repertoires in COVID-19. Libraries were prepared by immunoSEQ multiplex PCR; TCRdb keeps only in-frame clonotypes and omits some of them. Of about 97,000 clones detected, about 89% appear once; the ten largest clones hold about 20%. What was sequenced was peripheral blood. The origin of the receptors is a human donor in a cohort sampled during active COVID-19. CDR3s include the opening cysteine and the closing phenylalanine or tryptophan. The D gene is left open where the match is weak. A clone size is listed for some rows: how often the clone was seen (once, few, many), or a class if it is expanded.

d_call clone_size j_call v_call cdr3_aa cdr3_nt
TRBD2 once TRBJ2-1 TRBV9 CASSVALAGGGEQFF TGTGCCAGCAGCGTAGCACTAGCGGGAGGTGGTGAGCAGTTCTTC
TRBD2 . TRBJ2-7 TRBV7-9 CASSLAAGGSYEQYF TGTGCCAGCAGCTTAGCGGCGGGAGGGTCCTACGAGCAGTACTTC
. few TRBJ1-5 TRBV6-6 CASSYSSSDFNQPQHF TGTGCCAGCAGTTACTCGAGTAGCGACTTTAATCAGCCCCAGCATTTT
. . TRBJ2-7 TRBV29-1 CSAYASYEQYF TGCAGCGCCTATGCGTCCTACGAGCAGTACTTC
TRBD1 . TRBJ1-2 TRBV2 CASTVVGQGYTGYTF TGTGCCAGCACCGTCGTGGGACAGGGGTATACTGGCTACACCTTC
. few TRBJ2-7 TRBV7-9 CASRAGASYEQYF TGTGCCAGCAGGGCAGGGGCCTCCTACGAGCAGTACTTC
. once TRBJ2-2 TRBV24-1 CATSGTGSSRELFF TGTGCCACCAGTGGAACAGGGTCGTCCCGGGAGCTGTTTTTT
. . TRBJ2-5 TRBV28 CASSLRTTRETQYF TGTGCCAGCAGTTTAAGGACTACCAGGGAGACCCAGTACTTC
. . TRBJ1-1 TRBV9 CASSRTTRMEAFF TGTGCCAGCAGCCGAACGACACGAATGGAAGCTTTCTTT
. . TRBJ1-6 TRBV21-1 CASSKGTENSPLHF TGTGCCAGCAGCAAAGGGACAGAGAATTCACCCCTCCACTTT
TRBD1 . TRBJ2-2 TRBV5-4 CASSFSGTGVSGELFF TGTGCCAGCAGCTTTAGCGGGACAGGGGTATCGGGGGAGCTGTTTTTT
. . TRBJ1-5 TRBV27 CASSTVNQPQHF TGTGCCAGCAGTACGGTCAATCAGCCCCAGCATTTT
. few TRBJ1-5 TRBV19 CASSKRQVNQPQHF TGTGCCAGTAGTAAACGGCAGGTCAATCAGCCCCAGCATTTT
TRBD2 . TRBJ2-5 TRBV28 CASSLDSGRTLGDQETQYF TGTGCCAGCAGTTTAGATAGCGGGAGGACCCTTGGGGATCAAGAGACCCAGTACTTC
TRBD1 . TRBJ2-5 TRBV6-6 CASSSYRGRETQYF TGTGCCAGCAGTTCCTACAGGGGAAGAGAGACCCAGTACTTC
TRBD2 few TRBJ2-7 TRBV4-1 CASSQDGYRTSGFADEQYF TGCGCCAGCAGCCAAGATGGATATCGGACTAGCGGTTTTGCCGACGAGCAGTACTTC
. . TRBJ2-2 TRBV10-3 CAISGRSNTGELFF TGTGCCATCAGTGGACGGAGCAACACCGGGGAGCTGTTTTTT
. . TRBJ2-7 TRBV6-5 CASASRSYGSYEQYF TGTGCCAGCGCGTCTAGGTCATATGGCTCCTACGAGCAGTACTTC
TRBD1 . TRBJ2-3 TRBV2 CASRGTGRNTDTQYF TGTGCCAGCAGGGGGACAGGGCGAAACACAGATACGCAGTATTTT
TRBD1 . TRBJ2-2 TRBV19 CATTPGQGAFGELFF TGTGCCACCACACCGGGACAGGGGGCATTCGGGGAGCTGTTTTTT
. . TRBJ1-3 TRBV28 CASSLGGGGNTIYF TGTGCCAGCAGTTTGGGGGGTGGTGGAAACACCATATATTTT
. . TRBJ1-1 TRBV29-1 CSVVGGGTEAFF TGCAGCGTTGTGGGAGGGGGGACTGAAGCTTTCTTT
. . TRBJ2-3 TRBV3-1/TRBV3-2 CASSQDRDGQYF TGTGCCAGCAGCCAAGACCGGGATGGCCAGTATTTT
. . TRBJ1-5 TRBV7-9 CASSLVSGSNQPQHF TGTGCCAGCAGCTTAGTTTCAGGGAGCAATCAGCCCCAGCATTTT
. . TRBJ2-7 TRBV14 CASSHGDSYSYEQYF TGTGCCAGCAGCCATGGAGACAGTTACTCCTACGAGCAGTACTTC
. . TRBJ1-4 TRBV27 CASSEVATNEKLFF TGTGCCAGCAGTGAGGTTGCAACTAATGAAAAACTGTTTTTT
TRBD2 . TRBJ2-3 TRBV19 CASSLRKLAGADTQYF TGTGCCAGTAGCCTCAGAAAACTAGCGGGAGCAGATACGCAGTATTTT